A single sample gave rise to the 28 T cell receptor beta chains below, sequenced in a study of blood T cell repertoires in COVID-19. Only in-frame clones appear in the TCRdb table, and some are missing; sequencing was by immunoSEQ multiplex PCR. Here the sample spans hundreds of thousands of clones, 75% to 85% being singletons. Sequenced: peripheral blood. The source is a middle-aged man with active or convalescent COVID-19.

This chain uses TRBV5-4 with TRBJ2-3; D uncertain. The CDR3 sequence is 11 residues long. Per germline, CDR1 SGHNT and CDR2 YYREEE (reference sequence). Trimming pared 2 bases from V and 6 bases from J, leaving 4 bases between. The CDR3 loop is CASSFRDTQYF. For the CDR3, the DNA is TGTGCCAGCAGCTTCAGGGATACGCAGTATTTT.

The chain combines TRBV30 with TRBJ1-1; a possible D gene is TRBD1 (6 bases). CDR3 length equals 13 residues. Germline V lookup: CDR1 GTSNPN, CDR2 SVGIG (reference sequence). V was clipped by 8 bases and J by 3 bases, with 16 bases between them. For the CDR3, the DNA is TGTGCCCGAAGTCAAGGGGGATACACTGAAGCTTTCTTT. This translates into CARSQGGYTEAFF. Full variable domain (remainder filled in from reference TRBV30 and TRBJ1-1): SQTIHQWPATLVQPVGSPLSLECTVEGTSNPNLYWYRQAAGRGLQLLFYSVGIGQISSEVPQNLSASRPQDRQFILSSKKLLLSDSGFYLCARSQGGYTEAFFGQGTRLTVV.

This clone showed up many times. The same CDR3 can be traced to other DNA sequences in this sample. The chain carries TRBV5-1 and TRBJ1-5; unclear D gene. V was trimmed by 1 base and J by 0 bases, leaving 8 bases between them. Germline CDR1 and CDR2: SGHRS and YFSETQ. The CDR3 loop spans 15 amino acids. This chain's CDR3 is CASSLSGISNQPQHF. CDR3 coding DNA: TGCGCCAGCAGCTTGTCGGGGATTAGCAATCAGCCCCAGCATTTT. Drawing the rest from reference TRBV5-1 and TRBJ1-5, the complete variable domain is KAGVTQTPRYLIKTRGQQVTLSCSPISGHRSVSWYQQTPGQGLQFLFEYFSETQRNKGNFPGRFSGRQFSNSRSEMNVSTLELGDSALYLCASSLSGISNQPQHFGDGTRLSIL.

The chain employs TRBV6-5 and TRBJ1-2, with D possibly TRBD1 on 6 matching bases. Germline assignment: CDR1 MNHEY and CDR2 SVGAGI. The CDR3 is made up of 13 amino acids. Trimming shortened V by 8 bases and J by 3 bases, and 13 bases separated the two germline ends. The CDR3 protein is CASSSTGDYGYTF. The CDR3 bases are TGTGCCAGCTCATCGACAGGCGACTATGGCTACACCTTC.

This clone was recorded only once. This chain joins TRBV27 and TRBJ2-7; weak D call: TRBD2 (5 bases). The CDR3 sequence is 15 residues long. Trimming removed 6 bases at V and 2 bases at J, with 17 bases between. Germline-derived CDR1 and CDR2 are MNHEY and SMNVEV (reference sequence). In DNA, the CDR3 is TGTGCCAGCAGCCGTCTTAGCGCCGCTGCCTACGAGCAGTACTTC. It translates to CASSRLSAAAYEQYF.

V and J are TRBV6-4 and TRBJ2-7; the match to TRBD2 covers 9 bases. Germline V gives CDR1 MRHNA, CDR2 SNTAGT. Trimming at V came to 6 bases and at J to 3 bases, leaving 3 bases not matched to a gene. This CDR3 has 13 amino acids. CDR3 nucleotide sequence: TGTGCCAGCAGCCTGACTAGCGGCTACGAGCAGTACTTC. Translated, it gives CASSLTSGYEQYF.

The chain combines TRBV28 with TRBJ2-7; possible D gene TRBD2, 5 bases. V shed 3 bases and J shed 2 bases, with 8 bases lying between them. Germline CDR1 reads MDHEN; CDR2 reads SYDVKM. The CDR3 sequence is 13 residues long. CDR3 nucleotides: TGTGCCAGCAGTTTCTTGGGAGCCTACGAGCAGTACTTC. Translating gives CASSFLGAYEQYF. Looking up the rest from reference TRBV28 and TRBJ2-7 gives the full variable domain: DVKVTQSSRYLVKRTGEKVFLECVQDMDHENMFWYRQDPGLGLRLIYFSYDVKMKEKGDIPEGYSVSREKKERFSLILESASTNQTSMYLCASSFLGAYEQYFGPGTRLTVT.

The chain couples TRBV2 to TRBJ1-2, with no clear D. The CDR3 loop spans 14 amino acids. Germline V lookup: CDR1 SNHLY, CDR2 FYNNEI. V gave up 5 bases and J gave up 6 bases, with 16 bases separating them. CDR3 region: CASSTNPEGHGYTF. CDR3 nucleotide sequence: TGTGCCAGCAGTACAAACCCCGAGGGCCATGGCTACACCTTC.

The J gene is TRBJ1-6, the V gene TRBV9, with 7 bases matching TRBD1. CDR1 and CDR2 (germline): SGDLS, YYNGEE. J was trimmed by 7 bases and V by 3 bases; bases with no gene match: 7. CDR3 length: 15 residues. The CDR3 DNA reads TGTGCCAGCAGCGCTGGAGGGGGCGAGAATTCACCCCTCCACTTT. Translated: CASSAGGGENSPLHF.

The rearrangement joins TRBV11-2 to TRBJ2-3; the match to TRBD2 covers 13 bases. J was trimmed by 6 bases and V by 4 bases; bases with no gene match: 7. This CDR3 spans 16 amino acids. Germline loops: CDR1 SGHAT, CDR2 FQNNGV. The CDR3 DNA reads as TGTGCCAGCAGCTCCGGACTAGCGGGAGTAGGGGATACGCAGTATTTT. Translation: CASSSGLAGVGDTQYF.

This clone was observed a single time. V and J are TRBV18 and TRBJ2-5; 11 nucleotides match TRBD2. From germline, CDR1 is KGHSH and CDR2 LQKENI. This CDR3 comprises 15 residues. V lost 3 bases and J lost 3; bases outside the gene matches: 3. CDR3 bases: TGTGCCAGCTCACCGATACTAGCGGGAGAAGAGACCCAGTACTTC. As protein: CASSPILAGEETQYF.

In this sample, this clone turned up once. V and J are TRBV7-2 and TRBJ2-3, with unresolved D. Looked up from germline, CDR1 is SGHTA and CDR2 is FQGNSA. Trimming shortened V by 8 bases and J by 0 bases, and 15 bases separated the two germline ends. The CDR3 spans 15 residues. The CDR3 region has the DNA TGTGCCAGCCGCCAGACTCCTAGAAGCACAGATACGCAGTATTTT. Its translation is CASRQTPRSTDTQYF.

The J gene is TRBJ2-1, the V gene TRBV7-8, with D tentatively TRBD1 (6 bases). CDR1 SGHVS and CDR2 FQNEAQ come from the germline V gene. This CDR3 is built from 12 residues. The germline V and J ends were trimmed by 5 bases and 6 bases, with 8 bases remaining between them. The DNA for the CDR3 is TGTGCCAGCAGCACAGGGAGCAATGAGCAGTTCTTC. Amino acid sequence: CASSTGSNEQFF.

This clone was counted only a few times. The chain recombines TRBV7-8 with TRBJ2-7, with D perhaps matching TRBD2 (6 bases). The CDR3 contains 13 residues. Germline V gene sequence: CDR1 SGHVS, CDR2 FQNEAQ. V lost 5 bases to trimming and J lost 6 bases, with 14 bases between them. The CDR3 coding sequence is TGTGCCAGCAGCAGACGCCAGGGAGGCGAGCAGTACTTC. Protein: CASSRRQGGEQYF.

The V and J genes are TRBV12-3 or TRBV12-4 and TRBJ2-7, with 7 bases matching TRBD2. Germline trimming cut 7 bases from V and 0 bases from J; bases unmatched to any gene: 3. The CDR3 length is 13 residues. CDR3 in amino acids: CASTGGSSYEQYF. CDR3 in DNA: TGTGCCAGCACTGGCGGGAGCTCCTACGAGCAGTACTTC.

The chain joins TRBV5-1 to TRBJ1-2, with 11 positions matching TRBD1. V trimming: 0 bases; J trimming: 6 bases; junction bases outside the gene matches: 4. This CDR3 has 15 residues. Germline V gene lookup returns CDR1 SGHRS and CDR2 YFSETQ. The CDR3 is CASSLVRTGGNGYTF. In DNA form, the CDR3 reads TGCGCCAGCAGCTTGGTCAGGACAGGGGGCAATGGCTACACCTTC.

This chain joins TRBV7-9 and TRBJ1-2, with TRBD1 matching 7 bases. CDR1 SEHNR and CDR2 FQNEAQ come from the germline V gene (reference sequence). After removal of 4 bases from V and 5 bases from J, the junction contained 16 bases not matched to a gene. The CDR3 loop spans 17 amino acids. CDR3 in DNA: TGTGCCAGCAGCTCCCGGGGGACGCGGGACAGCTCGTATGGCTACACCTTC. Its translation is CASSSRGTRDSSYGYTF.

This rearrangement joins TRBV10-3 to TRBJ2-7; 8 bases map to TRBD1. The germline V gene has CDR1 ENHRY and CDR2 SYGVKD. Germline trimming cut 5 bases from V and 5 bases from J; bases unmatched to any gene: 8. This CDR3 contains 14 residues. CDR3 loop: CAISHGQGANEQYF. The CDR3 region has the DNA TGTGCCATCAGTCATGGACAGGGTGCCAACGAGCAGTACTTC.

This chain links TRBV18 with TRBJ2-5; weak D call: TRBD2 (6 bases). Germline CDR1 and CDR2: KGHSH and LQKENI. The CDR3 totals 12 residues. The germline V and J ends were trimmed by 4 bases and 5 bases, with 8 bases remaining between them. The CDR3 nucleotides are TGTGCCAGCTCACTACGGGGGGAGACCCAGTACTTC. This translates into CASSLRGETQYF.

The J gene is TRBJ1-1, the V gene TRBV30; unclear D gene. The CDR3 covers 11 residues. The V and J ends lost 5 bases and 3 bases respectively, with 7 bases between them. Germline V CDR1 and CDR2: GTSNPN, SVGIG (reference sequence). The CDR3 DNA is TGTGCCTGGTCACGGGACACTGAAGCTTTCTTT. Protein product: CAWSRDTEAFF.

The V call is TRBV6-1, the J call TRBJ1-3; no reliable D call. Trimming took off 3 bases at V and 3 bases at J, with 9 bases between the two ends. CDR3 length equals 14 residues. The germline CDR1 and CDR2 sequences are MNHNS and SASEGT. The DNA for the CDR3 is TGTGCCAGCAGTGAGGCCTCGGGTGGAAACACCATATATTTT. It translates to CASSEASGGNTIYF.

In this sample, this clone turned up a few times. The chain recombines TRBV27 with TRBJ1-6; perhaps TRBD1 as D (5 bases). V lost 4 bases, J lost 6 bases, and 10 bases lay in between. Germline CDR1 and CDR2: MNHEY and SMNVEV (reference sequence). The CDR3 contains 14 residues. The CDR3 coding sequence is TGTGCCAGCAGTTCTGGGAGGGGTAATTCACCCCTCCACTTT. Translation: CASSSGRGNSPLHF.

The V gene is TRBV28, the J gene TRBJ2-7; D perhaps matches TRBD2 (6 bases). The germline CDR1 and CDR2 sequences are MDHEN and SYDVKM. V was pared by 5 bases and J by 0 bases, with 14 bases between. The CDR3 runs 15 residues. The CDR3 loop reads CASSPPGVSSYEQYF. DNA of the CDR3: TGTGCCAGCAGTCCCCCGGGGGTGAGCTCCTACGAGCAGTACTTC.

The chain links TRBV7-6 to TRBJ1-1, with 10 bases fitting TRBD1. With 3 bases clipped from V and 8 bases from J, the junction kept 9 bases outside the gene matches. Germline CDR1 SGHVS, CDR2 FNYEAQ. The CDR3 is made up of 15 amino acids. The DNA for the CDR3 is TGTGCCAGCAGCTTGACCCCCGGGACAGGGGTAGAAGCTTTCTTT. Translated: CASSLTPGTGVEAFF.

This clone was seen many times. CDR3 DNA: TGTGCCAGTCGGGACAGGGGGCGATATCAGCCCCAGCATTTT. It specifies CASRDRGRYQPQHF. V is TRBV19 and J is TRBJ1-5; 12 bases are a match to TRBD1. The junction had 4 bases not matched to a gene; V was cut back by 8 bases and J by 5 bases. Germline V lookup: CDR1 LNHDA, CDR2 SQIVND (reference sequence). The CDR3 has 14 residues.

The chain uses TRBV30 and TRBJ1-3; 7 positions agree with TRBD1. The CDR3 covers 14 residues. The trim removed 0 bases at V and 2 bases at J, leaving 1 base unmatched. Germline V gene lookup returns CDR1 GTSNPN and CDR2 SVGIG (reference sequence). CDR3 bases: TGTGCCTGGAGTGTAGGGGGCACTGGAAACACCATATATTTT. It yields the protein CAWSVGGTGNTIYF.

The chain is built from TRBV18 and TRBJ2-3; D is unclear. V shed 0 bases and J shed 4 bases, with 11 bases lying between them. CDR1 KGHSH and CDR2 LQKENI come from the germline V gene. CDR3 size: 15 residues. CDR3: CASSPPTGMADTQYF. DNA for the CDR3: TGTGCCAGCTCACCACCGACGGGTATGGCAGATACGCAGTATTTT.

The rearrangement uses TRBV7-8 and TRBJ2-1, with a tentative D call TRBD2 (9 bases). The CDR3 is 17 amino acids. Trimming removed 6 bases from V and 8 bases from J, with 26 bases in between. Per the germline V gene, CDR1 is SGHVS and CDR2 is FQNEAQ. Here the CDR3 reads CASRIDRGSGRKDEQFF. In DNA form, the CDR3 reads TGTGCCAGCAGAATAGACAGGGGTAGCGGGAGAAAGGATGAGCAGTTCTTC.